The text below deals with one TCR beta chain. As yet, its antigen is unknown. This CDR3 region has 16 residues. The V gene end was trimmed by 5 bases and the J gene end by 3 bases; junction bases not matched to a gene: 10. Germline V CDR1 and CDR2: SGHAT, FQNNGV. The data were taken from a study of cytomegalovirus exposure and HLA in healthy donors. The PCR contained 60 Vbeta and 13 Jbeta primers. Clones were read by immunoSEQ multiplex PCR, and TCRdb kept only the in-frame ones, dropping some. There are 150,000 to 200,000 clones in the sample; 81% occur only once, and roughly 13% lies in the top ten. Regarding the study as a whole: According to an earlier analysis, most TCR beta V segments yielded productive rearrangements about 87% or about 30% of the time. A later analysis reportedly found that, within productive TCRs, an Asian-associated ancestry cluster had fewer N-insertions than the mean observed across the approximately 700 donors. Likely technical artifact: a cluster of highly shared sequence variants. The study recorded some 160 TCR beta chains that were cytomegalovirus-associated.

This clonotype originated in a woman aged 45-59 years in good health and CMV-seronegative. What was sequenced was PBMCs. V is TRBV11-2 and J is TRBJ2-7, with TRBD2 identical over 10 bases. Here the CDR3 DNA reads TGTGCCAGCAGCCCCCCGGGCAGGACTAGCGGCTACGAGCAGTACTTC. This encodes CASSPPGRTSGYEQYF.